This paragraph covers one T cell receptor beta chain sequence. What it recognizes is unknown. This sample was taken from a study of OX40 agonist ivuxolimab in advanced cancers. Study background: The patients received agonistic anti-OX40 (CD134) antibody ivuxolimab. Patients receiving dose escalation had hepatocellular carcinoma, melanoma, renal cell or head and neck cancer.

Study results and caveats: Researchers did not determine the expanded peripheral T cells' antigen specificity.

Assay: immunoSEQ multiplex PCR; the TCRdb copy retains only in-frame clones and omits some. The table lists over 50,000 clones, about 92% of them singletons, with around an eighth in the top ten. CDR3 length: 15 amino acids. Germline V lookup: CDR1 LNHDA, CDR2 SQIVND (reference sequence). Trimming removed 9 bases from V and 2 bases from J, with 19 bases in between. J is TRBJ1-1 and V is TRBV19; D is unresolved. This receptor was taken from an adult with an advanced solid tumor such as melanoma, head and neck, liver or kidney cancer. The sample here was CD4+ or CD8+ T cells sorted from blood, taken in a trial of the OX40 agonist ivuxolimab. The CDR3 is CASRLTPVANTEAFF. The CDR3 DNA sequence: TGTGCCAGCAGATTAACCCCAGTTGCAAACACTGAAGCTTTCTTT. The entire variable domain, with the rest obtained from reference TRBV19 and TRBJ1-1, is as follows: DGGITQSPKYLFRKEGQNVTLSCEQNLNHDAMYWYRQDPGQGLRLIYYSQIVNDFQKGDIAEGYSVSREKKESFPLTVTSAQKNPTAFYLCASRLTPVANTEAFFGQGTRLTVV.